Each of the 7 T cell receptor beta chains below was sequenced from the same sample in a study of blood T cell repertoires in COVID-19. Sequenced by immunoSEQ multiplex PCR; TCRdb stores in-frame clones only, minus some. The sample includes 88,000 or so clones, 75% to 90% of them seen just once. Sequences were obtained from PBMCs or T cells enriched from blood (not recorded which). These receptors came from a woman between 45 and 65 years old with acute COVID-19.

The chain uses TRBV2 and TRBJ1-5, with a tentative D call TRBD1 (5 bases). The CDR3 is made up of 14 amino acids. Trimming left V 4 bases short and J 0 bases short, with 7 bases between. CDR1 is SNHLY and CDR2 is FYNNEI in the germline V gene. The chain's CDR3 is CASSGTISNQPQHF. CDR3 bases: TGTGCCAGCAGTGGGACAATTAGCAATCAGCCCCAGCATTTT.

This clone was observed a handful of times. This sequence joins TRBV6-6 and TRBJ2-1, with a tentative D call TRBD2 (6 bases). This CDR3 is 16 amino acids long. Germline V gene lookup returns CDR1 MNHNY and CDR2 SVGAGI (reference sequence). Trimming left V 5 bases short and J 0 bases short, with 14 bases between. The CDR3 sequence is CASSHLNSGSYNEQFF. The DNA for the CDR3 is TGTGCCAGCAGTCACCTAAATAGCGGCTCCTACAATGAGCAGTTCTTC.

The V gene is TRBV18, the J gene TRBJ1-1; D uncertain. Germline V gene sequence: CDR1 KGHSH, CDR2 LQKENI. Trimming took off 0 bases at V and 7 bases at J, with 6 bases between the two ends. The CDR3 loop spans 12 amino acids. The CDR3 region has the DNA TGTGCCAGCTCACCACCGGGCAGTGAAGCTTTCTTT. This gives the protein CASSPPGSEAFF.

The DNA of the CDR3 is TGTGCCTGGGCCACAGGAATTCCTGAAAAACTGTTTTTT. Translating it yields CAWATGIPEKLFF. The chain is built from TRBV30 and TRBJ1-4; TRBD1 is a possible D gene (5 bases). Germline CDR1 reads GTSNPN; CDR2 reads SVGIG (reference sequence). V lost 5 bases and J 7 bases, leaving 14 bases between the germline ends. This CDR3 comprises 13 residues.

The chain links TRBV6-1 to TRBJ2-1; 9 positions match TRBD1. Trimming removed 6 bases from V and 3 bases from J; junction bases left unmatched: 18. Germline V gene sequence: CDR1 MNHNS, CDR2 SASEGT. This CDR3 contains 19 residues. CDR3 sequence reads: CASSEQGATWRDYYNEQFF. As DNA, the CDR3 is TGTGCCAGCAGCGAACAGGGGGCTACGTGGCGGGACTACTACAATGAGCAGTTCTTC.

This sequence joins TRBV21-1 and TRBJ2-7; no DNA check was done on the table's D call, TRBD2. TRBV21-1 is flagged as a pseudogene. The CDR3 consists of 13 residues. CDR3: CASRPGKTYEQYF. Here the CDR3 DNA reads TGTGCCAGCAGGCCCGGGAAGACCTACGAGCAGTACTTC.

Worth noting for this clone: One junction end disagrees with the germline gene, perhaps due to a read error. The chain joins TRBV7-6 to TRBJ2-7, with 15 bases matching TRBD2. The CDR3 covers 14 residues. From germline, CDR1 is SGHVS and CDR2 FNYEAQ. DNA of the CDR3: TGTGCCAGCAGTTCGGGACTAGCGGGAGGAGGAGTGCGCTTC. Its translation: CASSSGLAGGGVRF.